This note documents a single T cell receptor beta chain sequence. Antigen unknown. With 0 bases clipped from V and 4 bases from J, the junction kept 2 bases outside the gene matches. This CDR3 has 15 amino acids. Per germline, CDR1 SGDLS and CDR2 YYNGEE. Generated by immunoSEQ multiplex PCR, the TCRdb table keeps only in-frame clones and is missing some. This sample has 250,000 or so clones, with more than 85% found just once. This entry is derived from a study of cytomegalovirus exposure and HLA in healthy donors. General study points: Associated with cytomegalovirus, according to the listing, were 150 to 200 TCR beta chains.

The rearrangement joins TRBV9 to TRBJ2-2; 8 positions match TRBD2. Sequencing was carried out using PBMCs. The clonotype comes from a man younger than 35 in good health and CMV-seropositive. CDR3 DNA: TGTGCCAGCAGCGTAGAAGGACTAGCCACCGGGGAGCTGTTTTTT. Its translation is CASSVEGLATGELFF.